This T cell receptor beta chain was profiled in a study of T cells expressing NK-cell markers. For the study at large: Sorted CD3+CD56-NKG2C+, CD3+CD56+NKG2C- and CD3+CD56+NKG2C+ T cells were the source of the TCR beta repertoires. Seven HCMV-seropositive donors and one seronegative donor made up the eight sequenced donors. General observations from the study: These clonotypes additionally ranked first within the CD3+CD56-NKG2C+ fraction of a few donors.

Per germline, CDR1 SGHRS and CDR2 YFSETQ. The CDR3 extends over 16 amino acids. In regard to this clonotype: Its antigen is unidentified.

UMIs were included in TCR beta cDNA generated by 5'RACE template switching. TCRdb re-called the 5' RACE reads, yielding one record per CDR3 amino acid sequence without DNA. The sample table sets out fewer than 400,000 distinct CDR3 sequences. Sequencing was done on a sample of blood T cells: a sorted CD56 or NKG2C T cell subset, CD4+ or CD8+ T cells, or bulk PBMC T cells (not recorded which). The origin of this receptor is a man between 18 and 69 years old in good health. The chain recombines TRBV5-1 with TRBJ2-3. The CDR3 protein is CASSLDRLRMSDTQYF.